This TCR beta chain is drawn from a study of early T cells in non-severe SARS-CoV-2 infection. MiXCR, run by TCRdb on the 5' RACE reads, gives a single entry per CDR3 protein. The sample has around 61,000 distinct CDR3 sequences; more than 10% are singletons. In this sample, this clonotype turned up a few times. V lost 7 bases, J lost 4 bases, and 14 bases lay in between. Germline values: CDR1 MNHNY, CDR2 SVGAGI (reference sequence). The CDR3 is made up of 13 amino acids. This TCR came from an adult who was a healthcare worker with PCR-confirmed SARS-CoV-2 infection or an uninfected control (not recorded which). Sequences were obtained from whole blood. The chain is built from TRBV6-6 and TRBJ2-7, with a weak D call TRBD2 (6 bases). For the CDR3, the DNA is TGTGCCAGCACGTGGGGGGAAGGGTACGAGCAGTACTTC. Its protein product is CASTWGEGYEQYF.